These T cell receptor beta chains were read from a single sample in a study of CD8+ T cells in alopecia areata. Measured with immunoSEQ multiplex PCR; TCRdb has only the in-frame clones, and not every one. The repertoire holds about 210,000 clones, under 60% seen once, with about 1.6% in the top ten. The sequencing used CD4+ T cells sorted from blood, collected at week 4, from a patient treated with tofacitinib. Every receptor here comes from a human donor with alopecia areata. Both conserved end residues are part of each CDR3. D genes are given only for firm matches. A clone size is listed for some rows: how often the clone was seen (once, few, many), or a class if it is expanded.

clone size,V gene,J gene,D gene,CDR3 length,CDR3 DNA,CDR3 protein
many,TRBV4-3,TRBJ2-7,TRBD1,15,TGCGCCAGCAGCCAAGAATGGGACAGATCCTACGAGCAGTACTTC,CASSQEWDRSYEQYF
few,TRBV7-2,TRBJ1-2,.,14,TGTGCCAGCAGCTTAGGCCGACAGAACTATGGCTACACCTTC,CASSLGRQNYGYTF
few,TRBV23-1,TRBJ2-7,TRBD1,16,TGCGCCAGCAGTCCTCGACAGGGGAGATGCATCTACGAGCAGTACTTC,CASSPRQGRCIYEQYF
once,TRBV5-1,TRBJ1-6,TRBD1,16,TGCGCCAGCAGCTTGGATTCTAGAGGGGGCAATGCACCCCTCCACTTT,CASSLDSRGGNAPLHF
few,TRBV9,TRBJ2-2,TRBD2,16,TGTGCCAGCAGCCTAAGACTAGCGGAGAACACCGGGGAGCTGTTTTTT,CASSLRLAENTGELFF
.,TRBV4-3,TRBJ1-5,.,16,TGCGCCAGCAGCCAAGATTGGGGGAGGGCCGGGCAGCCCCAGCATTTT,CASSQDWGRAGQPQHF
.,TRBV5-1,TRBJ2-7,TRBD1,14,TGCGCCAGCACCCCGGCCGGGACAGCCTACGAGCAGTACTTC,CASTPAGTAYEQYF
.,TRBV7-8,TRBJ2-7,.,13,TGTGCCAGCAGCCATGGACATTCCTACGAGCAGTACTTC,CASSHGHSYEQYF
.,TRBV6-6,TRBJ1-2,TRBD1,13,TGTGCCAGCAGTAAGGACAGGGCCTATGGCTACACCTTC,CASSKDRAYGYTF
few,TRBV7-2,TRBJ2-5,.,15,TGTGCCAGCAGCTTAGATCTAACAGACCAAGAGACCCAGTACTTC,CASSLDLTDQETQYF
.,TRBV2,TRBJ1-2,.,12,TGTGCCAGCACTTCGGAGGGGTTCGGCTACACCTTC,CASTSEGFGYTF
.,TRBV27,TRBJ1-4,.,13,TGTGCCAGCAGGAAAGAGGGGCATGAAAAACTGTTTTTT,CASRKEGHEKLFF
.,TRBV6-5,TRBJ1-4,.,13,TGTGCCAGCAGTTACTCCGTGGGTGAAAAACTGTTTTTT,CASSYSVGEKLFF
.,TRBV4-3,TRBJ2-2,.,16,TGCGCCAGCAGCCAAGAAGCGGGTAGAAACACCGGGGAGCTGTTTTTT,CASSQEAGRNTGELFF
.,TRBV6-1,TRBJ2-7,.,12,TGTGCCAGCAGAACGTATATCTACGAGCAGTACTTC,CASRTYIYEQYF
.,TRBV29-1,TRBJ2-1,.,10,TGCAGCGTGGGATGGAGAGAGCAGTTCTTC,CSVGWREQFF
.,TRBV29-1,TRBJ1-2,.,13,TGCAGCGTTGGTTCGGGGATCGACTATGGCTACACCTTC,CSVGSGIDYGYTF
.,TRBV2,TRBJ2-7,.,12,TGTGCCAGCCGCGATAGGCTCTACGAGCAGTACTTC,CASRDRLYEQYF
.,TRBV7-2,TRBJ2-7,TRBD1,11,TGTGCCAGCAGCTTAGGAGGGGGCCGGTACTTC,CASSLGGGRYF
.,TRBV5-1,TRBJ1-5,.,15,TGCGCCAGCAGCTCTACAGGGAGTCGGGATCAGCCCCAGCATTTT,CASSSTGSRDQPQHF
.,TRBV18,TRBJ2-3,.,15,TGTGCCAGCTCACCGCGGACATCGAGCACAGATACGCAGTATTTT,CASSPRTSSTDTQYF
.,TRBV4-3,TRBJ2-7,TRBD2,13,TGCGCCAGCAGCCAAGTGTTAGCGGGCGAGCAGTACTTC,CASSQVLAGEQYF
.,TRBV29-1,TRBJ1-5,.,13,TGCAGCGTTGCAGAGCCGTCAGGTCAGCCCCAGCATTTT,CSVAEPSGQPQHF
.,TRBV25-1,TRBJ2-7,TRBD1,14,TGTGCCAGCAGTGGACCGGGACAGGGGCGGGAGCAGTACTTC,CASSGPGQGREQYF
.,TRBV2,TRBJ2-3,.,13,TGTGCCAGCACTGCGCCCAGCACAGATACGCAGTATTTT,CASTAPSTDTQYF
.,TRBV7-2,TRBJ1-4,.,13,TGTGCCAGCAGCTTAGGCTACGGCGAAAAACTGTTTTTT,CASSLGYGEKLFF
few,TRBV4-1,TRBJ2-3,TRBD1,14,TGCGCCAGCAGCCAAGAGGACAGGGAAAGCGCGCAGTATTTT,CASSQEDRESAQYF
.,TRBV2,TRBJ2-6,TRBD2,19,TGTGCCAGCAGTGACATGGGACTAGCGGGGGGTTCTGGGGCCAACGTCCTGACTTTC,CASSDMGLAGGSGANVLTF
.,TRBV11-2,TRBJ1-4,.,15,TGTGCCAGCAGCCTAGGATCCGGGATGGCTGAAAAACTGTTTTTT,CASSLGSGMAEKLFF
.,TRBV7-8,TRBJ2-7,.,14,TGTGCCAGCCGTGAGAGGATATCGGACTACGAGCAGTACTTC,CASRERISDYEQYF
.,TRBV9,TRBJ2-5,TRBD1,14,TGTGCCACAACATCGACAGGGCCCCAAGAGACCCAGTACTTC,CATTSTGPQETQYF
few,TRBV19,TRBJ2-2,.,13,TGTGCCAGCCAAGGACAGTACACCGGGGAGCTGTTTTTT,CASQGQYTGELFF
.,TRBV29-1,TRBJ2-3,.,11,TGCAGCGTAGGAACTACAGATACGCAGTATTTT,CSVGTTDTQYF
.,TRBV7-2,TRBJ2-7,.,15,TGTGCCAGCAGCTTACCCAGACAGGACAACTACGAGCAGTACTTC,CASSLPRQDNYEQYF
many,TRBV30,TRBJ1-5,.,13,TGTGCCTGGAACCGGGGTAGCAATCAGCCCCAGCATTTT,CAWNRGSNQPQHF
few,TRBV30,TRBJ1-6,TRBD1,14,TGTGCCTGGAGTGTAACAGGGGGAAATTCACCCCTCCACTTT,CAWSVTGGNSPLHF
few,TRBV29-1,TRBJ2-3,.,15,TGCAGCGTTGGACGGGGCTCGGCGAGCACAGATACGCAGTATTTT,CSVGRGSASTDTQYF
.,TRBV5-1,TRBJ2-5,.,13,TGCGCCAGCAGAACGGACAGCTGGGAGACCCAGTACTTC,CASRTDSWETQYF
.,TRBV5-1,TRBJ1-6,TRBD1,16,TGCGCCAGCAGCAGATCCGGGACAGGGGCGGGTTCACCCCTCCACTTT,CASSRSGTGAGSPLHF
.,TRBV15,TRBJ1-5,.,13,TGTGCCACCAGCATAGGAATTATTCAGCCCCAGCATTTT,CATSIGIIQPQHF
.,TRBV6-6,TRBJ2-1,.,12,TGTGCCAGCAGATCGCAGACCCATGAGCAGTTCTTC,CASRSQTHEQFF
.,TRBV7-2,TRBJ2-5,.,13,TGTGCCAGCAGCTTCAGGCACCAAGAGACCCAGTACTTC,CASSFRHQETQYF
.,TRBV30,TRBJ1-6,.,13,TGTGCCTGGAGGGAGAAGTTCCCTTCACCCCTCCACTTT,CAWREKFPSPLHF
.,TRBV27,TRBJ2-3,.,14,TGTGCCGCTAAAGTCTCCCTCGGCACAGATACGCAGTATTTT,CAAKVSLGTDTQYF
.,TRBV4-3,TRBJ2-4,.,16,TGCGCCAGCAGCCAAGAAGGGGGAGTAGCCAAAAACATTCAGTACTTC,CASSQEGGVAKNIQYF
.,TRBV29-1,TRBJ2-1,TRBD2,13,TGCAGCGGCCTAGCGGGGCCGTACAATGAGCAGTTCTTC,CSGLAGPYNEQFF
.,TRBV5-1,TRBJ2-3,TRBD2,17,TGCGCCAGCAGCTTGGCCCTAGCGGGCCCTCAGGTGGATACGCAGTATTTT,CASSLALAGPQVDTQYF
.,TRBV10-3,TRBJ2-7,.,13,TGTGCCATCAGTTCAGCGAACTCCTACGAGCAGTACTTC,CAISSANSYEQYF
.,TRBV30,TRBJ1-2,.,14,TGTGCCTGGAGTGTGGCGGGCGCAGCCTATGGCTACACCTTC,CAWSVAGAAYGYTF
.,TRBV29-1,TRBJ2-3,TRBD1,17,TGCAGCGTTGCCCGGGGACAGGGCTCTCGGGTTAAAGATACGCAGTATTTT,CSVARGQGSRVKDTQYF
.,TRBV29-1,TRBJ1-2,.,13,TGCAGCGTTGGGACAGACCAACTCTATGGCTACACCTTC,CSVGTDQLYGYTF
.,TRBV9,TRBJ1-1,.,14,TGTGCCAGCAGCCCAAACAACATGAACACTGAAGCTTTCTTT,CASSPNNMNTEAFF
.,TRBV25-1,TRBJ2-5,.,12,TGTGCCAGCAGTCTGGGCCCCGCTGCCCAGTACTTC,CASSLGPAAQYF